The rows below give T cell receptor beta chains drawn from one sample of a study of blood T cell repertoires in COVID-19. The table came from immunoSEQ multiplex PCR; TCRdb's copy has only in-frame clones and leaves some out. The data hold about 310,000 clones, with approximately 88% observed a single time. Material for sequencing was PBMCs or T cells enriched from blood (not recorded which). The receptors stem from a woman aged 18-29 years who had recovered from COVID-19. Both conserved end residues are part of each CDR3. The order of the fields is D gene, V gene, J gene, CDR3 length, clone size, CDR3 protein, CDR3 DNA. A D gene is named only where the DNA matches it firmly. A row's size may be missing; if present it is once, few, many or a size class.

>.|TRBV4-2|TRBJ1-2|17|.
CASSQVDSGTANYGYTF
TGTGCCAGCAGCCAAGTAGACAGTGGAACCGCTAACTATGGCTACACCTTC
>TRBD2|TRBV29-1|TRBJ2-4|13|.
CSVGLAGGDIQYF
TGCAGCGTTGGGCTAGCGGGTGGGGACATTCAGTACTTC
>.|TRBV4-3|TRBJ1-5|13|.
CASSQDILQPQHF
TGCGCCAGCAGCCAAGATATCCTCCAGCCCCAGCATTTT
>.|TRBV14|TRBJ1-6|15|once
CASSHDTGSRSPLHF
TGTGCCAGCAGCCATGATACAGGGTCGCGATCACCCCTCCACTTT
>TRBD2|TRBV11-2|TRBJ2-7|17|.
CASSLGGGLAGGYEQYF
TGTGCCAGCAGCTTAGGTGGGGGGCTAGCGGGTGGCTACGAGCAGTACTTC
>.|TRBV10-3|TRBJ1-1|13|.
CAANGDLNTEAFF
TGTGCCGCTAACGGAGATTTGAACACTGAAGCTTTCTTT
>TRBD1|TRBV5-1|TRBJ1-2|15|.
CASSWTGTTNYGYTF
TGCGCCAGCAGCTGGACAGGGACTACTAACTATGGCTACACCTTC
>TRBD2|TRBV3-1/TRBV3-2|TRBJ2-5|17|.
CASSLQEGSGFQETQYF
TGTGCCAGCAGCCTACAAGAGGGTAGCGGGTTCCAAGAGACCCAGTACTTC
>TRBD1|TRBV19|TRBJ1-1|13|.
CASRGQGADEAFF
TGTGCCAGTAGGGGACAGGGGGCTGATGAAGCTTTCTTT
>.|TRBV7-9|TRBJ2-7|14|.
CASSLASQVYEQYF
TGTGCCAGCAGCTTAGCGTCCCAGGTCTACGAGCAGTACTTC
>.|TRBV2|TRBJ1-3|14|.
CASSARGNGDTIYF
TGTGCCAGCAGTGCCAGGGGAAACGGGGACACCATATATTTT
>TRBD1|TRBV7-9|TRBJ2-7|13|.
CASSFGTGREQYF
TGTGCCAGCAGCTTTGGGACAGGGCGCGAGCAGTACTTC
>.|TRBV3-1/TRBV3-2|TRBJ2-3|17|.
CASSQVALAQSTDTQYF
TGTGCCAGCAGCCAAGTGGCTCTAGCACAGAGCACAGATACGCAGTATTTT
>.|TRBV4-3|TRBJ2-2|15|.
CASSQVYGAPGELFF
TGCGCCAGCAGCCAAGTATACGGAGCGCCCGGGGAGCTGTTTTTT
>.|TRBV28|TRBJ1-4|15|.
CASSLQGLVNEKLFF
TGTGCCAGCAGTTTACAGGGTTTGGTTAATGAAAAACTGTTTTTT
>.|TRBV3-1/TRBV3-2|TRBJ1-3|15|.
CASSQKTVSGNTIYF
TGTGCCAGCAGCCAGAAGACAGTCTCTGGAAACACCATATATTTT
>TRBD1|TRBV5-5|TRBJ1-5|16|.
CASSRETGQFNQPQHF
TGTGCCAGCAGCAGGGAGACGGGACAGTTCAATCAGCCCCAGCATTTT
>.|TRBV10-3|TRBJ2-1|16|.
CAISGSGTHVIIEQFF
TGTGCCATCAGTGGGTCCGGGACTCATGTTATCATTGAGCAGTTCTTC
>TRBD1|TRBV7-2|TRBJ1-4|16|.
CASSLAPARGNEKLFF
TGTGCCAGCAGCTTAGCGCCTGCCAGGGGGAATGAAAAACTGTTTTTT
>TRBD1|TRBV7-2|TRBJ1-1|16|.
CASSLHWTGELIRAFF
TGTGCCAGCAGCCTCCACTGGACAGGGGAGCTGATTAGAGCTTTCTTT
>TRBD1|TRBV6-4|TRBJ2-1|15|.
CARTLGGQFDNEQFF
TGTGCCAGAACTTTAGGGGGACAGTTCGACAATGAGCAGTTCTTC
>TRBD1|TRBV7-3|TRBJ1-2|16|.
CASSPRPTGSNYGYTF
TGTGCCAGCAGCCCGCGCCCGACAGGGTCTAACTATGGCTACACCTTC
>.|TRBV7-8|TRBJ1-3|18|.
CASSPYLRSSGAGNTIYF
TGTGCCAGCAGCCCATATCTCAGGTCGTCAGGGGCTGGAAACACCATATATTTT
>.|TRBV25-1|TRBJ1-6|14|.
CASSERQPLTPLHF
TGTGCCAGCAGTGAAAGACAGCCTCTAACACCCCTCCACTTT
>TRBD2|TRBV3-1/TRBV3-2|TRBJ2-3|16|.
CASSQVGRGGAWTQYF
TGTGCCAGCAGCCAAGTGGGGCGGGGGGGCGCTTGGACGCAGTATTTT
>.|TRBV24-1|TRBJ2-7|15|.
CATSDPQHGAYEQYF
TGTGCCACCAGTGACCCTCAACACGGAGCCTACGAGCAGTACTTC
>.|TRBV19|TRBJ2-5|16|.
CASSKGGSGGRETQYF
TGTGCCAGTAGTAAAGGGGGATCGGGTGGGCGAGAGACCCAGTACTTC
>TRBD2|TRBV7-3|TRBJ2-5|16|.
CASSLTGGGAGETQYF
TGTGCCAGCAGCTTAACCGGCGGGGGGGCCGGAGAGACCCAGTACTTC
>.|TRBV5-5|TRBJ2-4|17|.
CASSLAGQILAKNIQYF
TGTGCCAGCAGCTTGGCCGGACAGATACTAGCCAAAAACATTCAGTACTTC
>.|TRBV6-1|TRBJ2-7|13|.
CASSEWGAYEQYF
TGTGCCAGCAGTGAATGGGGGGCCTACGAGCAGTACTTC
>.|TRBV12-3/TRBV12-4|TRBJ1-2|13|.
CASSLGRNYGYTF
TGTGCCAGCAGTTTGGGCAGAAACTATGGCTACACCTTC
>.|TRBV28|TRBJ2-5|15|.
CASSTLGGDQETQYF
TGTGCCAGCAGTACCTTGGGCGGGGACCAAGAGACCCAGTACTTC
>TRBD1|TRBV18|TRBJ1-1|14|.
CASSQGQGVTEAFF
TGTGCCAGCTCACAGGGACAGGGGGTAACTGAAGCTTTCTTT
>.|TRBV28|TRBJ1-5|16|.
CASSSLEGRSNQPQHF
TGTGCCAGCAGTTCACTAGAAGGTCGGAGCAATCAGCCCCAGCATTTT
>.|TRBV30|TRBJ1-1|12|.
CAWSVRLDEAFF
TGTGCCTGGAGTGTACGTTTAGATGAAGCTTTCTTT
>.|TRBV4-2|TRBJ1-1|14|once
CASSRDTPNTEAFF
TGTGCCAGCAGCCGTGATACACCGAACACTGAAGCTTTCTTT
>.|TRBV29-1|TRBJ2-7|12|.
CSVVDNSYEQYF
TGCAGCGTTGTGGACAACTCCTACGAGCAGTACTTC
>TRBD2|TRBV6-2/TRBV6-3|TRBJ2-7|15|.
CASSYRSGTSYEQYF
TGTGCCAGCAGTTACCGTTCGGGGACTAGCTACGAGCAGTACTTC
>.|TRBV19|TRBJ2-7|13|.
CASSPDDFREQYF
TGTGCCAGTAGTCCCGACGACTTTCGCGAGCAGTACTTC
>.|TRBV30|TRBJ2-2|15|.
CAWSVGTLNTGELFF
TGTGCCTGGAGTGTCGGGACTCTTAACACCGGGGAGCTGTTTTTT
>.|TRBV18|TRBJ2-5|15|.
CASSPVRDTQETQYF
TGTGCCAGCTCACCAGTAAGGGACACCCAAGAGACCCAGTACTTC
>TRBD1|TRBV28|TRBJ1-1|12|.
CATTLGGQKAFF
TGTGCCACCACACTGGGGGGACAGAAAGCTTTCTTT
>TRBD2|TRBV19|TRBJ2-3|13|.
CASRREGTDTQYF
TGTGCCAGTAGGCGGGAGGGCACAGATACGCAGTATTTT
>TRBD1|TRBV19|TRBJ1-1|15|once
CASRMWGQKNTEAFF
TGTGCCAGTAGAATGTGGGGACAGAAAAACACTGAAGCTTTCTTT
>.|TRBV2|TRBJ1-2|13|.
CASSEGQGYGYTF
TGTGCCAGCAGTGAAGGGCAGGGCTATGGCTACACCTTC
>.|TRBV3-1/TRBV3-2|TRBJ1-2|16|.
CASSQDRAGSNYGYTF
TGTGCCAGCAGCCAAGACAGGGCGGGGTCTAACTATGGCTACACCTTC
>.|TRBV4-1|TRBJ2-3|15|.
CASSSDPGGTDTQYF
TGCGCCAGCAGCTCAGACCCAGGGGGCACAGATACGCAGTATTTT
>.|TRBV9|TRBJ2-1|15|.
CASSPTGILINEQFF
TGTGCCAGCAGCCCTACCGGTATCCTAATCAATGAGCAGTTCTTC
>TRBD1|TRBV7-9|TRBJ2-7|15|.
CASSLKTGSFDEQYF
TGTGCCAGCAGCCTTAAGACAGGGAGTTTCGACGAGCAGTACTTC
>.|TRBV28|TRBJ1-1|12|.
CASSPGATEAFF
TGTGCCAGCAGTCCAGGGGCCACTGAAGCTTTCTTT
>TRBD1|TRBV28|TRBJ1-6|15|.
CASSGDRADNSPLHF
TGTGCCAGCAGTGGGGACAGGGCAGATAATTCACCCCTCCACTTT
>.|TRBV27|TRBJ2-2|13|few
CASTGQNTGELFF
TGTGCCAGCACCGGACAGAACACCGGGGAGCTGTTTTTT